Here is one TCR beta chain with its context. This CDR3 has 15 amino acids. V was pared by 3 bases and J by 2 bases, with 3 bases of the junction left unmatched. Germline V CDR1 and CDR2: SGDLS, YYNGEE. This sample is drawn from a study of control samples from healthy donors and cancer patients. The assay was immunoSEQ multiplex PCR, and TCRdb's table has in-frame clones only and misses some. Of more than 100,000 clones listed, around 90% are singletons. This sequence was found in a man in his late teens or twenties in good health. The chain recombines TRBV9 with TRBJ1-2, with 11 bases matching TRBD1. Material: blood. The CDR3 DNA reads as TGTGCCAGCAGCGGCCGGGACAGGGGGAACTATGGCTACACCTTC. This gives the protein CASSGRDRGNYGYTF.